The next 13 T cell receptor beta chains were all read from a single sample in a study of blood T cell repertoires in COVID-19. Profiling relied on immunoSEQ multiplex PCR, and the TCRdb table lists in-frame clones only, not all of them. The table includes about 82,000 clones, 75% to 90% detected once. Source material: PBMCs or T cells enriched from blood (not recorded which). The receptors come from a woman aged 45-65 years with acute COVID-19.

The chain combines TRBV2 with TRBJ1-2, with D possibly matching TRBD1 (5 bases). CDR1 is SNHLY and CDR2 is FYNNEI in the germline V gene. This CDR3 contains 15 residues. Deletions cut 3 bases from V and 4 bases from J, with 15 bases between. CDR3 sequence (DNA): TGTGCCAGCAGTGATCGAGACAGCCCCGTCTATGGCTACACCTTC. Its protein product is CASSDRDSPVYGYTF.

This clone was observed a handful of times. This chain links TRBV19 with TRBJ1-5, with 11 bases fitting TRBD1. CDR1 and CDR2 from the germline V gene are LNHDA and SQIVND (reference sequence). V was clipped by 8 bases and J by 6 bases; unmatched bases: 3. The CDR3 contains 13 residues. CDR3: CASGTGGPQPQHF. In nucleotides, the CDR3 is TGTGCCAGTGGGACAGGGGGACCTCAGCCCCAGCATTTT.

J is TRBJ2-7 and V is TRBV29-1; 7 nucleotides align to TRBD2. Losses at the gene ends were 6 bases for V and 3 bases for J; bases not matched to a gene: 17. Per germline, CDR1 SQVTM and CDR2 ANQGSEA. The CDR3 runs 16 residues. CDR3 in DNA: TGCAGCGTCTCTACCGGGTGGGAGGGAGTTGACTACGAGCAGTACTTC. It yields the protein CSVSTGWEGVDYEQYF.

The chain joins TRBV30 to TRBJ1-5; D remains ambiguous. The CDR3 is 13 residues long. Germline V gene lookup returns CDR1 GTSNPN and CDR2 SVGIG (reference sequence). V lost 2 bases and J lost 3, with 8 bases in between. CDR3 sequence (DNA): TGTGCCTGGAGTTACAGCTACAATCAGCCCCAGCATTTT. This codes for CAWSYSYNQPQHF.

The chain carries TRBV19 and TRBJ1-1; D not certain. Trimming shortened V by 3 bases and J by 1 base, and 15 bases separated the two germline ends. CDR1 is LNHDA and CDR2 is SQIVND in the germline V gene (reference sequence). The CDR3 runs 16 residues. The CDR3 loop is CASSISGVARNTEAFF. The CDR3 DNA is TGTGCCAGTAGTATCTCCGGAGTTGCGAGGAACACTGAAGCTTTCTTT.

The rearrangement joins TRBV12-3 or TRBV12-4 to TRBJ2-5; D is ambiguous. This CDR3 has 11 amino acids. The V end lost 6 bases, the J end lost 5 bases, and 7 bases lay between the germline ends. The CDR3 region is CASSPRETQYF. The CDR3 nucleotides are TGTGCCAGCAGCCCACGGGAGACCCAGTACTTC.

V gene TRBV2 combines with J gene TRBJ1-4; D is unresolved. Trimming stripped 3 bases from V and 3 bases from J, with 8 bases between. Germline values: CDR1 SNHLY, CDR2 FYNNEI. This CDR3 region has 14 residues. DNA for the CDR3: TGTGCCAGCAGTGATGGGAGGGCTAATGAAAAACTGTTTTTT. It codes for CASSDGRANEKLFF. The full variable domain, rest sourced from reference TRBV2 and TRBJ1-4, is EPEVTQTPSHQVTQMGQEVILRCVPISNHLYFYWYRQILGQKVEFLVSFYNNEISEKSEIFDDQFSVERPDGSNFTLKIRSTKLEDSAMYFCASSDGRANEKLFFGSGTQLSVL.

The chain joins TRBV7-2 to TRBJ1-5, with 9 positions matching TRBD1. With V trimmed by 2 bases and J by 6 bases, 5 bases remained unmatched. This CDR3 region has 15 residues. CDR1 SGHTA and CDR2 FQGNSA come from the germline V gene. The CDR3, as DNA: TGTGCCAGCAGCTTAACAGGGGGCGCAGGTCAGCCCCAGCATTTT. Its translation: CASSLTGGAGQPQHF. Using reference TRBV7-2 and TRBJ1-5 for the parts outside the CDR3, the full variable domain is GAGVSQSPSNKVTEKGKDVELRCDPISGHTALYWYRQSLGQGLEFLIYFQGNSAPDKSGLPSDRFSAERTGGSVSTLTIQRTQQEDSAVYLCASSLTGGAGQPQHFGDGTRLSIL.

This clone was counted a few times. The chain recombines TRBV7-2 with TRBJ2-7, with 10 bases aligning to TRBD2. V shed 7 bases, J shed 7 bases, and the junction held 13 bases outside the gene matches. Germline CDR1 and CDR2: SGHTA and FQGNSA. The CDR3 is 15 amino acids. The CDR3 coding sequence is TGTGCCAGCACATTAGCGGGAGGTGCCCCGGGGGAGCAGTACTTC. Amino acids: CASTLAGGAPGEQYF. Drawing the rest from reference TRBV7-2 and TRBJ2-7, the complete variable domain is GAGVSQSPSNKVTEKGKDVELRCDPISGHTALYWYRQSLGQGLEFLIYFQGNSAPDKSGLPSDRFSAERTGGSVSTLTIQRTQQEDSAVYLCASTLAGGAPGEQYFGPGTRLTVT.

This clone was detected once. This sequence joins TRBV10-1 and TRBJ2-1; D is unresolved. Between the trimmed V and J ends, which lost 2 bases and 2 bases, there was a span of 4 bases. The CDR3 extends over 13 amino acids. Germline CDR1 and CDR2: WNHNN and SYGVQD (reference sequence). The CDR3 DNA is TGCGCCAGCAGTGAGCTAGCCTACAATGAGCAGTTCTTC. Translation gives CASSELAYNEQFF.

This clone has just one count. The genes are TRBV18 and TRBJ1-6, with TRBD1 matching over 8 bases. The CDR3 length is 14 residues. J lost 13 bases, V lost 3 bases, and 8 bases had no gene match. Germline CDR1 reads KGHSH; CDR2 reads LQKENI. For the CDR3, the DNA is TGTGCCAGCTCACCCGGGACAGGCTTTTTTCCCCTCCACTTT. Amino acids: CASSPGTGFFPLHF.

The gene calls are TRBV7-2 and TRBJ2-2; a possible D gene is TRBD1 (6 bases). This CDR3 contains 14 residues. CDR1 is SGHTA, CDR2 FQGNSA, per germline. Trimming shortened V by 2 bases and J by 8 bases, and 12 bases separated the two germline ends. Here the CDR3 DNA reads TGTGCCAGCAGCTTAAGGGGGAAGGCGGGGGAGCTGTTTTTT. It translates to CASSLRGKAGELFF.

This clone was observed a single time. The gene calls are TRBV5-1 and TRBJ2-1, with D perhaps TRBD2 (7 bases). The germline V and J ends were trimmed by 7 bases and 3 bases, with 14 bases remaining between them. Per germline, CDR1 SGHRS and CDR2 YFSETQ. This CDR3 contains 14 residues. CDR3 loop: CASGRGGGYNEQFF. The CDR3 DNA sequence: TGCGCCAGCGGTAGGGGGGGCGGCTACAATGAGCAGTTCTTC.